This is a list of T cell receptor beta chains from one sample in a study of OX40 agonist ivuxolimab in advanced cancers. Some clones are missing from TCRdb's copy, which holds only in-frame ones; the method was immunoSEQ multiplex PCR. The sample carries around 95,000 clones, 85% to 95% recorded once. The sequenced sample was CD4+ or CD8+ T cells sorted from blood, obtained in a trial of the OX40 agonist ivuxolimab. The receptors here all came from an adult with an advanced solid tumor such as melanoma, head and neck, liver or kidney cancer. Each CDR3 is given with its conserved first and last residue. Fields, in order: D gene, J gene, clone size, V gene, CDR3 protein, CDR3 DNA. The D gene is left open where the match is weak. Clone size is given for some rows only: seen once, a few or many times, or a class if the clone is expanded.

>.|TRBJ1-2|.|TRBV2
CASSVGGANYGYTF
TGTGCCAGCAGTGTAGGGGGTGCTAACTATGGCTACACCTTC
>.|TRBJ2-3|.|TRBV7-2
CASSLWMDWAADTQYF
TGTGCCAGCAGCCTATGGATGGACTGGGCGGCAGATACGCAGTATTTT
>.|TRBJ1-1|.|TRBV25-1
CASSVGGKDEAFF
TGTGCCAGCAGTGTGGGGGGAAAGGATGAAGCTTTCTTT
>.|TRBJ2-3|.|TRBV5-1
CASSLVGGEDTQYF
TGCGCCAGCAGCTTGGTCGGGGGCGAAGATACGCAGTATTTT
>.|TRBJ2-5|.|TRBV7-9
CASRVGGPLETQYF
TGTGCCAGCAGGGTCGGAGGCCCCTTGGAGACCCAGTACTTC
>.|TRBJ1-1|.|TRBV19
CASTNRVNSEAFF
TGTGCCAGTACCAACAGGGTAAACTCTGAAGCTTTCTTT
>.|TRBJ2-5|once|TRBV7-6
CASSLRASGETQYF
TGTGCCAGCAGCTTACGGGCAAGTGGCGAGACCCAGTACTTC
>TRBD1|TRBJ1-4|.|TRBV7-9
CASSFTGGDEKLFF
TGTGCCAGCAGCTTTACAGGGGGGGATGAAAAACTGTTTTTT
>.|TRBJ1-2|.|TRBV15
CATSRDRQYGYTF
TGTGCCACCAGCAGGGACCGACAGTATGGCTACACCTTC
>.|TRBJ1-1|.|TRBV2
CASDNDQDTEAFF
TGTGCCAGCGATAATGACCAAGACACTGAAGCTTTCTTT
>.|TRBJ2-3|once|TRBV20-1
CSGTYTDTQYF
TGCAGCGGGACGTACACAGATACGCAGTATTTT
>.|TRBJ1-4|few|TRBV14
CASSQDRVEAF
TGTGCCAGCAGCCAAGATCGCGTTGAAGCTTTT
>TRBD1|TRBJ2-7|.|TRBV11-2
CASSSGQGNILRVLEQYF
TGTGCCAGCAGCTCAGGACAGGGGAATATATTAAGGGTCCTCGAGCAGTACTTC
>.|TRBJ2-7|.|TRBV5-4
CASSAEGTRNSYEQYF
TGTGCCAGCAGCGCGGAGGGGACAAGGAATTCCTACGAGCAGTACTTC
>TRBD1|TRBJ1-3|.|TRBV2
CASKGDRVTGNTIYF
TGTGCCAGCAAGGGAGACAGGGTCACTGGAAACACCATATATTTT
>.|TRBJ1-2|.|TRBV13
CASAQGVRGDYTF
TGTGCGTCAGCCCAAGGTGTGCGGGGAGACTACACCTTC
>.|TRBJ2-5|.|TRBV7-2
CASSLGSSSQETQYF
TGTGCCAGCAGCTTAGGTTCGAGTTCCCAAGAGACCCAGTACTTC
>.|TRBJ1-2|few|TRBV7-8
CASSFEGYGYTF
TGTGCCAGCAGCTTTGAGGGATATGGCTACACCTTC
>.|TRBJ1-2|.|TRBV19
CASSSPFWYGYTF
TGTGCCAGTAGTAGCCCCTTTTGGTATGGCTACACCTTC
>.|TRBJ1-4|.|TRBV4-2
CASSQEPAPSEKLFF
TGTGCCAGCAGCCAAGAACCAGCACCGAGTGAAAAACTGTTTTTT
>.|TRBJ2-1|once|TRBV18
CASSPVLARSLEEQFF
TGTGCCAGCTCACCGGTCCTAGCGAGGTCCCTAGAGGAGCAGTTCTTC
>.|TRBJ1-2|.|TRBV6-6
CASSRRTDNYGYTF
TGTGCCAGCAGCAGGCGGACAGATAACTATGGCTACACCTTC
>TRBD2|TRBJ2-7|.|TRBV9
CASSPRGSGRAFSYEQYF
TGTGCCAGCAGCCCTCGAGGGAGCGGGAGGGCCTTCTCCTACGAGCAGTACTTC
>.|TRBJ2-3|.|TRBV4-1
CASSQAGSGTDTQYF
TGCGCCAGCAGCCAAGCAGGGAGTGGCACAGATACGCAGTATTTT
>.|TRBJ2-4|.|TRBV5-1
CASSFGDRLAKNIQYF
TGCGCCAGCAGCTTTGGGGACCGATTAGCCAAAAACATTCAGTACTTC
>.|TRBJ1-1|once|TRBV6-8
CASSYRSENTEAFF
TGTGCCAGCAGTTACAGGTCGGAAAACACTGAAGCTTTCTTT
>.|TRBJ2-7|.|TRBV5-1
CASSPGTAGAYEQYF
TGCGCCAGCAGCCCAGGGACAGCGGGAGCCTACGAGCAGTACTTC
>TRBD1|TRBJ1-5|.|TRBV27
CASSQNRGDQPQHF
TGTGCCAGCAGTCAGAACAGGGGGGATCAGCCCCAGCATTTT
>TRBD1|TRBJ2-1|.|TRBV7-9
CASSLDPGQGPNEQFF
TGTGCCAGCAGCTTAGATCCAGGACAGGGGCCCAATGAGCAGTTCTTC
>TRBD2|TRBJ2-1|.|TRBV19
CASSNYELAESNEQFF
TGTGCCAGTAGTAACTACGAACTAGCGGAGAGCAATGAGCAGTTCTTC
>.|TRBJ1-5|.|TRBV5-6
CASSLSQSNQPQHF
TGTGCCAGCAGCCTGAGCCAGAGCAATCAGCCCCAGCATTTT
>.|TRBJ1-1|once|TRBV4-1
CASSPRTVVTEAFF
TGCGCCAGCAGCCCGAGGACAGTTGTCACTGAAGCTTTCTTT
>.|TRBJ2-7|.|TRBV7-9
CASSFGSSYEQYF
TGTGCCAGCAGTTTCGGATCATCCTACGAGCAGTACTTC
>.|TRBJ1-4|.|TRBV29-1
CSAGGGGAEEKLFF
TGCAGCGCCGGCGGCGGGGGGGCGGAAGAAAAACTGTTTTTT
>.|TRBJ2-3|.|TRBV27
CASSLSPRRSTDTQYF
TGTGCCAGCAGTTTATCGCCCAGGCGAAGCACAGATACGCAGTATTTT
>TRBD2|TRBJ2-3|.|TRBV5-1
CASSLVAGEDTQYF
TGCGCCAGCAGCTTGGTAGCGGGAGAGGATACGCAGTATTTT
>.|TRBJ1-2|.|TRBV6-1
CASSDFGGYGGGYTF
TGTGCCAGCAGTGATTTTGGGGGTTATGGCGGTGGCTACACCTTC
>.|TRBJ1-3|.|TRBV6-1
CASSERGDVGNTIYF
TGTGCCAGCAGTGAACGCGGGGATGTTGGAAACACCATATATTTT
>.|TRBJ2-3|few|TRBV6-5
CASSWADTQYF
TGTGCCAGCAGTTGGGCAGATACGCAGTATTTT
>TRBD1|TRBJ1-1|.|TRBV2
CASSEQGVGNTEAFF
TGTGCCAGCAGTGAACAGGGGGTTGGAAACACTGAAGCTTTCTTT
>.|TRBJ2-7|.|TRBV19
CASRSERAYEQYF
TGTGCCAGTAGGAGTGAGAGGGCCTACGAGCAGTACTTC